This TCR beta chain was captured by sequencing in a study of T cell repertoires in cytomegalovirus infection. The overall study: Public TCR beta signatures marked donors with CMV infection and the matching HLA.

On this clonotype: What it binds is not known.

Via MiXCR, TCRdb re-called the reads, giving one row per CDR3 protein. The repertoire consists of a few hundred thousand distinct CDR3 sequences, with 40% occurring once and the leading ten covering about half. CDR1 is MNHEY and CDR2 is SVGEGT in the germline V gene. CDR3 length: 17 residues. V was clipped by 2 bases and J by 5 bases, with 21 bases between them. This specimen consisted of cultured PBMCs, obtained from culture after CMV antigen stimulation. V usage is TRBV6-2 or TRBV6-3 and J usage is TRBJ2-5; D gene unclear. The source is a human donor in good health (CMV status not recorded). Some clones in this sample may be carry-over from other donors' samples. CDR3 sequence: CASSYTIGQAYGETQYF. Here the CDR3 DNA reads TGTGCCAGCAGTTACACCATTGGGCAGGCTTACGGGGAGACCCAGTACTTC.